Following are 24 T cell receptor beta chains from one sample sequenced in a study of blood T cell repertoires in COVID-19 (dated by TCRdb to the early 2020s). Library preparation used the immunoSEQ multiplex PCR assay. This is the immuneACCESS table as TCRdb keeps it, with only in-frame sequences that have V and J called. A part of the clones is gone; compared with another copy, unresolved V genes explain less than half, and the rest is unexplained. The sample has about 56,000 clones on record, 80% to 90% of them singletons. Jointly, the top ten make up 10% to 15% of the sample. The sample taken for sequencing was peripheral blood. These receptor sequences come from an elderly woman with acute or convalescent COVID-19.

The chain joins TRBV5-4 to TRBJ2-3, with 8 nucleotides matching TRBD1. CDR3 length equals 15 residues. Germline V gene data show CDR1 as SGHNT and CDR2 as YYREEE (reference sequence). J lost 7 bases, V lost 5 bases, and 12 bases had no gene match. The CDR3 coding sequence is TGTGCCAGCAGGTCCGGGACAGGAGCGAAGAATACGCAGTATTTT. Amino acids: CASRSGTGAKNTQYF.

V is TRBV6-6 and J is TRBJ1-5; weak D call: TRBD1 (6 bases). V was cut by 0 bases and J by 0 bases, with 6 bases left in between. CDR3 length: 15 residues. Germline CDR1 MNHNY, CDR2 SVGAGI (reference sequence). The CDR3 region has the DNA TGTGCCAGCAGTTACTCACAGGGTAGCAATCAGCCCCAGCATTTT. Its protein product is CASSYSQGSNQPQHF.

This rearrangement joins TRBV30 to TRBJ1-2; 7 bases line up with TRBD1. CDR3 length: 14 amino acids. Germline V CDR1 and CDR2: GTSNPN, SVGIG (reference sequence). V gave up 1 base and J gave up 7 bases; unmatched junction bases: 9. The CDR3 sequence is CAWSAIGAGGGYTF. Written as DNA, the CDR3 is TGTGCCTGGAGTGCGATCGGAGCAGGGGGTGGCTACACCTTC.

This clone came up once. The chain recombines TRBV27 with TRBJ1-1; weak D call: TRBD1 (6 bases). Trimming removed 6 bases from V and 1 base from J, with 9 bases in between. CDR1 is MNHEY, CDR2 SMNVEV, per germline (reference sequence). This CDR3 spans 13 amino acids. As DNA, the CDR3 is TGTGCCAGCAGAAGGGGGGGGAACACTGAAGCTTTCTTT. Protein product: CASRRGGNTEAFF.

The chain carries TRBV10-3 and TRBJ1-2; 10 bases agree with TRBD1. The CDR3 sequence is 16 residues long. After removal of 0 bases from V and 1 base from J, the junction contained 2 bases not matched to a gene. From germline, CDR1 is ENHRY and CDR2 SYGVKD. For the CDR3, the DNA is TGTGCCATCAGTGAGTCCCGGGACAGGGGTAACTATGGCTACACCTTC. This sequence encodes CAISESRDRGNYGYTF.

The CDR3 reads CASSGDSGSGYTF. The CDR3 DNA reads as TGTGCCAGCAGCGGGGACAGTGGTTCTGGCTACACCTTC. This rearrangement joins TRBV7-8 to TRBJ1-2, with 7 bases lining up with TRBD1. In germline, CDR1 is SGHVS, CDR2 FQNEAQ. This CDR3 comprises 13 residues. The J segment lost 7 bases and the V segment lost 5 bases, leaving 7 bases of the junction unmatched.

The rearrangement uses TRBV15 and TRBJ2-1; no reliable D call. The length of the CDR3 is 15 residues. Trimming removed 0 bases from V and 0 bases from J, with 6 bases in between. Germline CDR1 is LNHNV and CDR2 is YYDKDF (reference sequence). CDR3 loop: CATSRERSSYNEQFF. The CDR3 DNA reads TGTGCCACCAGCAGAGAAAGGAGCTCCTACAATGAGCAGTTCTTC.

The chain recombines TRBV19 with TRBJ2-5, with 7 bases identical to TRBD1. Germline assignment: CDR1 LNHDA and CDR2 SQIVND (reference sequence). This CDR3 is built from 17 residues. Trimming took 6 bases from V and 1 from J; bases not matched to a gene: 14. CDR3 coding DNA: TGTGCCAGTAGCCAACTCCGGGACAGAAGTTTCCAAGAGACCCAGTACTTC. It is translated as CASSQLRDRSFQETQYF.

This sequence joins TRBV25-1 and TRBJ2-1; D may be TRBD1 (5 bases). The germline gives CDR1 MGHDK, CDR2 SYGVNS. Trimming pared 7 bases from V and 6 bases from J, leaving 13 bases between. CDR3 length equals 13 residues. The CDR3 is CASTPWGFNEQFF. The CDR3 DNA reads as TGTGCCAGCACCCCCTGGGGCTTCAATGAGCAGTTCTTC.

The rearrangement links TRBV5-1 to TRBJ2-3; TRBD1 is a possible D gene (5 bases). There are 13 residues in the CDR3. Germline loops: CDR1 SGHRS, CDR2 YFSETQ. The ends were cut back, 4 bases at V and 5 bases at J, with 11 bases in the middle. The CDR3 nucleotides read TGCGCCAGCAGCCGAGACAGTGGAGATACGCAGTATTTT. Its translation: CASSRDSGDTQYF.

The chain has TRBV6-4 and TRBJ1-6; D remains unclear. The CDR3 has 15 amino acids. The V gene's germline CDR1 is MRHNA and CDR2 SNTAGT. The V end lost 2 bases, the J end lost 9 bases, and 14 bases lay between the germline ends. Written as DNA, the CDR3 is TGTGCCAGCAGTGACGGTCCTCCTAACCTTTCACCCCTCCACTTT. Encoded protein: CASSDGPPNLSPLHF.

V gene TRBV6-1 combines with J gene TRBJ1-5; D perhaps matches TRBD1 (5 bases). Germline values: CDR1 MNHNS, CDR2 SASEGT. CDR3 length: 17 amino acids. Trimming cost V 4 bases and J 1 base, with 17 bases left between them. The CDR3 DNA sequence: TGTGCCAGCAGTGCCCGGGGGTTGGAGGGGAGCAATCAGCCCCAGCATTTT. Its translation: CASSARGLEGSNQPQHF.

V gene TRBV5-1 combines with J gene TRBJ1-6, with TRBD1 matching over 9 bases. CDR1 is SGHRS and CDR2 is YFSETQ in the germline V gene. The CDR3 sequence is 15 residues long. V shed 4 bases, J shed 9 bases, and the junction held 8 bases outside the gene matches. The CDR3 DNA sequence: TGCGCCAGCAGCATCAGCCGGGACAGGGTTTCACCCCTCCACTTT. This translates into CASSISRDRVSPLHF.

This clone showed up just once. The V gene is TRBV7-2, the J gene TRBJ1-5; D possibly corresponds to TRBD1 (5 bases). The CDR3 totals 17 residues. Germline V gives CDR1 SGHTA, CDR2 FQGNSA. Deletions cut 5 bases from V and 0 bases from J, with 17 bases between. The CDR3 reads CASSTSPGGISNQPQHF. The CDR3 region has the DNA TGTGCCAGCAGCACGAGCCCGGGGGGTATTAGCAATCAGCCCCAGCATTTT.

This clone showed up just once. In nucleotides, the CDR3 is TGTGCCATCACGGAGGACAGCCACCGAGGGCAGTTCTTC. Amino acids: CAITEDSHRGQFF. The genes are TRBV10-3 and TRBJ2-1; D might be TRBD1 (6 bases). Germline V CDR1 and CDR2: ENHRY, SYGVKD. V was clipped by 7 bases and J by 12 bases, with 19 bases between them. The CDR3 spans 13 residues.

CDR3 amino acids: CASSERHFSGNTIYF. CDR3 nucleotides: TGTGCCAGCAGTGAGCGACATTTCTCTGGAAACACCATATATTTT. V gene TRBV6-1 combines with J gene TRBJ1-3; D is unclear. Between the trimmed V and J ends, which lost 3 bases and 0 bases, there was a span of 9 bases. This CDR3 has 15 residues. The germline V gene encodes CDR1 MNHNS and CDR2 SASEGT.

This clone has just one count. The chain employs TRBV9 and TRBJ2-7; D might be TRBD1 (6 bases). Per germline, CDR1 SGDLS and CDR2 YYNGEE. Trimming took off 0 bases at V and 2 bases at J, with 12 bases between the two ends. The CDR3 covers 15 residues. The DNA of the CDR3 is TGTGCCAGCAGCGTAGGTAGGGGGACAACCTACGAGCAGTACTTC. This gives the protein CASSVGRGTTYEQYF. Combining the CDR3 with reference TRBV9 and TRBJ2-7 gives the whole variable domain DSGVTQTPKHLITATGQRVTLRCSPRSGDLSVYWYQQSLDQGLQFLIQYYNGEERAKGNILERFSAQQFPDLHSELNLSSLELGDSALYFCASSVGRGTTYEQYFGPGTRLTVT.

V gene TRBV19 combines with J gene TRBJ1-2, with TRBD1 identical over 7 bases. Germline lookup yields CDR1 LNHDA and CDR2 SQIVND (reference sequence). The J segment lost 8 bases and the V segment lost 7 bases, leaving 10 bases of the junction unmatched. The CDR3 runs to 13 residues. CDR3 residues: CASTQQGRVGYTF. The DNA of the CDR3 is TGTGCCAGTACCCAACAGGGGAGAGTAGGCTACACCTTC.

Written as DNA, the CDR3 is TGTGCCAGCAGCCCCACCGTCAGCTATGGCTACACCTTC. This sequence encodes CASSPTVSYGYTF. This rearrangement joins TRBV11-3 to TRBJ1-2, with D hard to call. Looked up from germline, CDR1 is SGHNT and CDR2 is YENEEA. The CDR3 extends over 13 amino acids. V shed 5 bases and J shed 4 bases, with 11 bases lying between them.

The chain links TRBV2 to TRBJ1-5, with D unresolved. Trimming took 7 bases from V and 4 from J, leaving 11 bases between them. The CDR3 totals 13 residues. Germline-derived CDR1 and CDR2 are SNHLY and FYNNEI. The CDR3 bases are TGTGCCAGCACCAGAGGGCTTAATCAGCCCCAGCATTTT. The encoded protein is CASTRGLNQPQHF.

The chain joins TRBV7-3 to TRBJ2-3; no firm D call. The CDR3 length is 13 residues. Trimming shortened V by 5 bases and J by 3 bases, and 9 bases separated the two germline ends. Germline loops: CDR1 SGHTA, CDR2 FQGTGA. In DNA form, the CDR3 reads TGTGCCAGCAGCCCTTCCAGTACAGATACGCAGTATTTT. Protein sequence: CASSPSSTDTQYF.

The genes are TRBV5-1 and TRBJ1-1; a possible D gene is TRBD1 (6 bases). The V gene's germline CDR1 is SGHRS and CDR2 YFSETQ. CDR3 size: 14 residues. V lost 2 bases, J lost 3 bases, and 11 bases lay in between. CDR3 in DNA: TGCGCCAGCAGCTTCTCAGGGGAACACACTGAAGCTTTCTTT. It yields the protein CASSFSGEHTEAFF.

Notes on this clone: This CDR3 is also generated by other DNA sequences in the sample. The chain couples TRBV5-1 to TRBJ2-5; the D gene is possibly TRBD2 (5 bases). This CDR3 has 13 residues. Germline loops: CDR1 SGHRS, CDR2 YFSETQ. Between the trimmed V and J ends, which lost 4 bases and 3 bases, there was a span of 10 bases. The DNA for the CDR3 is TGCGCCAGCAGCCCCGGACTTGAAGAGACCCAGTACTTC. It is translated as CASSPGLEETQYF.

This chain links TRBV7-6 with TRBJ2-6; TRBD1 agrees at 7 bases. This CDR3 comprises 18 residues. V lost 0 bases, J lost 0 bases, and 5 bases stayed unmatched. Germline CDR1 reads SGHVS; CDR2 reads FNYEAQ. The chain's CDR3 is CASSLASTGSSGANVLTF. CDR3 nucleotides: TGTGCCAGCAGCTTAGCCTCGACAGGGAGCTCTGGGGCCAACGTCCTGACTTTC.